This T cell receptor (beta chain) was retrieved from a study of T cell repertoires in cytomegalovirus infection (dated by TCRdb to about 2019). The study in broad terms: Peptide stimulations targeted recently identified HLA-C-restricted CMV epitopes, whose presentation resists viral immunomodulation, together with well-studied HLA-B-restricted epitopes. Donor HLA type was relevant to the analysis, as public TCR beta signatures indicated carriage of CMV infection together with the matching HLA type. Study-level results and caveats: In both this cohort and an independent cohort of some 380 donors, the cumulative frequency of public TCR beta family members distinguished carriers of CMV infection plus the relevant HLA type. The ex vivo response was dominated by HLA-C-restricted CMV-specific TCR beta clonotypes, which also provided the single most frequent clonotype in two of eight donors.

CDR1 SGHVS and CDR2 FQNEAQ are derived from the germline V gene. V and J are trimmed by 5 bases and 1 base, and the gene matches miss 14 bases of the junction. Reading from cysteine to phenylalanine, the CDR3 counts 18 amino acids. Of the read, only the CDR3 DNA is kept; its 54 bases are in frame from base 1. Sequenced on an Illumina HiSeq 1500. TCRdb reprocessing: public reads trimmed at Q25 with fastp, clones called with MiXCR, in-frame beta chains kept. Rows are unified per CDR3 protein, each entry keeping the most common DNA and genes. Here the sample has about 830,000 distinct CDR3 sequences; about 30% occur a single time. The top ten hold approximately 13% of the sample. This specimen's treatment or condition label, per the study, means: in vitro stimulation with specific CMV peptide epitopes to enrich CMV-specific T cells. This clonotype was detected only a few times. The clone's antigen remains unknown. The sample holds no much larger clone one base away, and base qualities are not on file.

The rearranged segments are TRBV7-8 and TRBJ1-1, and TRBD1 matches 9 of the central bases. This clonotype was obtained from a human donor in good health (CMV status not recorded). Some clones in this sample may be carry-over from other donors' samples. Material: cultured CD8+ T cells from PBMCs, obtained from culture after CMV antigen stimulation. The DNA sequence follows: TGTGCCAGCAGCCAAAAGGGTCTTATGGGACAGGGGAACACTGAAGCTTTCTTT. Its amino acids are CASSQKGLMGQGNTEAFF.